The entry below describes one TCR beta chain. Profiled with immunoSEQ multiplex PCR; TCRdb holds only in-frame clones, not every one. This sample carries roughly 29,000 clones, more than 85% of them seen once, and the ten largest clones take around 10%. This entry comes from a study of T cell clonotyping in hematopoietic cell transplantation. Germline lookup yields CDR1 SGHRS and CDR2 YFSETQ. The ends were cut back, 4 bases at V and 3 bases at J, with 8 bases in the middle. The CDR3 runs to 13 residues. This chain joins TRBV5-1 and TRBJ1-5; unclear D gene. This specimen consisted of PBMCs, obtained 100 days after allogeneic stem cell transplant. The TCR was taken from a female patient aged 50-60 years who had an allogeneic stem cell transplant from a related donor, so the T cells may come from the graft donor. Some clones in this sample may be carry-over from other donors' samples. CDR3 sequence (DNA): TGCGCCAGCAGCCATGGGGTCAATCAGCCCCAGCATTTT. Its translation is CASSHGVNQPQHF. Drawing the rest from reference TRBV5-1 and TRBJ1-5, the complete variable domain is KAGVTQTPRYLIKTRGQQVTLSCSPISGHRSVSWYQQTPGQGLQFLFEYFSETQRNKGNFPGRFSGRQFSNSRSEMNVSTLELGDSALYLCASSHGVNQPQHFGDGTRLSIL.